Below are 18 T cell receptor beta chains sequenced from a single sample in a study of T-cell memory formation after mild COVID-19. In TCRdb, the 5' RACE reads were re-called with MiXCR into one record per CDR3 protein. The data show some 210,000 distinct CDR3 sequences, 10% to 13% seen once. Sequencing was carried out using PBMCs or a T cell subset sorted from them (not recorded which). The receptors were sampled from a man between 18 and 29 years old who had mild COVID-19 (a few samples of this study predate the infection). Cell type and time point are not known.

Only a few counts were recorded for this clonotype. V is TRBV7-6 and J is TRBJ2-3, with TRBD1 matching over 9 bases. V shed 5 bases and J 6 bases; nucleotides not matched to a gene: 9. Germline values: CDR1 SGHVS, CDR2 FNYEAQ. The CDR3 is 15 amino acids. CDR3 residues: CASSGTGRMGDTQYF. CDR3 bases: TGTGCCAGCAGCGGGACAGGGAGGATGGGGGATACGCAGTATTTT.

The chain is built from TRBV7-9 and TRBJ1-1; TRBD1 might be the D (6 bases). Germline lookup yields CDR1 SEHNR and CDR2 FQNEAQ (reference sequence). Trimming took off 5 bases at V and 1 base at J, with 11 bases between the two ends. The CDR3 sequence is 14 residues long. The CDR3 reads CASSPGAWNTEAFF. The CDR3, as DNA: TGTGCCAGCAGCCCAGGGGCCTGGAACACTGAAGCTTTCTTT. The entire variable domain, with the rest obtained from reference TRBV7-9 and TRBJ1-1, is as follows: DTGVSQNPRHKITKRGQNVTFRCDPISEHNRLYWYRQTLGQGPEFLTYFQNEAQLEKSRLLSDRFSAERPKGSFSTLEIQRTEQGDSAMYLCASSPGAWNTEAFFGQGTRLTVV.

The chain recombines TRBV20-1 with TRBJ2-2, with 12 nucleotides matching TRBD1. From germline, CDR1 is DFQATT and CDR2 SNEGSKA (reference sequence). The CDR3 has 13 residues. V lost 6 bases and J lost 4; bases outside the gene matches: 0. Written as DNA, the CDR3 is TGCAGTGCGGGACAGGGGGCCACCGGGGAGCTGTTTTTT. The encoded protein is CSAGQGATGELFF.

The chain couples TRBV12-3 or TRBV12-4 to TRBJ1-2; 9 nucleotides agree with TRBD1. Trimming at V came to 6 bases and at J to 6 bases, leaving 5 bases not matched to a gene. The length of the CDR3 is 13 residues. The CDR3 DNA is TGTGCCAGCAGGCCCGGGACAGGGAATGGCTACACCTTC. As protein: CASRPGTGNGYTF.

The chain carries TRBV6-1 and TRBJ1-5; weak D call: TRBD1 (6 bases). This CDR3 is built from 15 residues. The V gene's germline CDR1 is MNHNS and CDR2 SASEGT. V lost 1 base and J lost 7, with 14 bases in between. DNA of the CDR3: TGTGCCAGCAGTGAAGGGTCGTATAGGGGGCAGCCCCAGCATTTT. Amino acid sequence: CASSEGSYRGQPQHF.

This clonotype was detected many times. The chain links TRBV20-1 to TRBJ2-2; TRBD2 matches at 9 bases. Trimming cost V 5 bases and J 4 bases; bases outside gene matches: 5. Germline CDR1 reads DFQATT; CDR2 reads SNEGSKA (reference sequence). The CDR3 has 14 residues. The CDR3 loop is CSALAGERTGELFF. Here the CDR3 DNA reads TGCAGTGCTTTAGCGGGGGAACGCACCGGGGAGCTGTTTTTT.

In its sample, this clonotype was seen a few times. The V call is TRBV7-2, the J call TRBJ2-7; possible D gene TRBD1, 5 bases. V lost 2 bases to trimming and J lost 3 bases, with 11 bases between them. The CDR3 extends over 14 amino acids. Germline assignment: CDR1 SGHTA and CDR2 FQGNSA. This CDR3 is CASSLSPQGYEQYF. The CDR3 DNA reads as TGTGCCAGCAGCTTAAGCCCCCAGGGCTACGAGCAGTACTTC.

This clonotype has only a few counts. The gene calls are TRBV24-1 and TRBJ2-5; no clear D. Trimming removed 3 bases at V and 4 bases at J, with 8 bases between. The CDR3 runs to 13 residues. Germline-derived CDR1 and CDR2 are KGHDR and SFDVKD. The CDR3: CATSDVRPETQYF. The CDR3 DNA reads as TGTGCCACCAGTGATGTTCGGCCAGAGACCCAGTACTTC.

The table lists this clonotype with many counts. V is TRBV6-5 and J is TRBJ2-5; TRBD2 matches 11 bases. CDR1 and CDR2 from the germline V gene are MNHEY and SVGAGI. V dropped 3 bases and J dropped 2; count of bases not matched to a gene: 5. CDR3 length: 16 amino acids. The CDR3 is CASSYGASGGQETQYF. As DNA, the CDR3 is TGTGCCAGCAGTTATGGGGCTAGCGGGGGGCAAGAGACCCAGTACTTC.

This clonotype was observed many times. This chain connects TRBV5-1 to TRBJ2-2; the D is unclear. Germline-derived CDR1 and CDR2 are SGHRS and YFSETQ. Trimming left V 1 base short and J 0 bases short, with 10 bases between. The length of the CDR3 is 16 residues. The DNA of the CDR3 is TGCGCCAGCAGCTTGACACAGCCCACGAACACCGGGGAGCTGTTTTTT. Its translation: CASSLTQPTNTGELFF.

In its sample, this clonotype was seen a few times. The J gene is TRBJ2-4, the V gene TRBV7-3, with a weak D call TRBD2 (5 bases). V lost 6 bases and J lost 9, with 12 bases in between. CDR1 and CDR2 from the germline V gene are SGHTA and FQGTGA. This CDR3 region has 12 residues. The CDR3 DNA is TGTGCCAGCAGATATGGTCGGGGCATTCAGTACTTC. Protein: CASRYGRGIQYF.

The gene calls are TRBV18 and TRBJ1-1; D unclear. Germline loops: CDR1 KGHSH, CDR2 LQKENI. The V and J ends lost 2 bases and 5 bases respectively, with 24 bases between them. There are 18 residues in the CDR3. The CDR3 sequence is CASSPRMGAQREGTEAFF. CDR3 nucleotides: TGTGCCAGCTCACCAAGGATGGGAGCCCAGAGGGAGGGAACTGAAGCTTTCTTT.

This clonotype was found a few times. This rearrangement joins TRBV6-2 or TRBV6-3 to TRBJ1-5; D is ambiguous. Germline V gene data show CDR1 as MNHEY and CDR2 as SVGEGT. Trimming took off 7 bases at V and 4 bases at J, with 8 bases between the two ends. The CDR3 spans 12 residues. The CDR3 reads CASNDRNQPQHF. CDR3 DNA sequence: TGTGCCAGCAATGATCGAAATCAGCCCCAGCATTTT.

This sequence joins TRBV4-2 and TRBJ1-1; D call uncertain. The CDR3 runs 20 residues. V was clipped by 1 base and J by 1 base, with 25 bases between them. In germline, CDR1 is LGHNA, CDR2 YNFKEQ. The CDR3 region is CASSQVKIGGWIGSNTEAFF. The CDR3 DNA follows: TGTGCCAGCAGCCAAGTGAAAATTGGCGGCTGGATCGGGTCGAACACTGAAGCTTTCTTT.

This clonotype turned up a few times. The rearrangement links TRBV10-3 to TRBJ2-1, with 9 bases aligning to TRBD1. Germline CDR1 ENHRY, CDR2 SYGVKD. The CDR3 loop spans 13 amino acids. V gave up 5 bases and J gave up 7 bases; unmatched junction bases: 3. CDR3 loop: CAISSTGGNEQFF. CDR3 bases: TGTGCCATCAGTTCGACAGGGGGGAATGAGCAGTTCTTC.

The chain uses TRBV11-2 and TRBJ2-3; D not certain. The CDR3 contains 17 residues. Trimming stripped 2 bases from V and 2 bases from J, with 17 bases between. Germline CDR1 and CDR2: SGHAT and FQNNGV. CDR3 residues: CASSLSSAATPTDTQYF. The CDR3 DNA follows: TGTGCCAGCAGCTTAAGTAGTGCGGCCACCCCCACAGATACGCAGTATTTT.

This clonotype has more than one count but fewer than ten. As DNA, the CDR3 is TGTGCCAGCAGTGAGCCAGGGTACCCCCTCTACGAGCAGTACTTC. It is translated as CASSEPGYPLYEQYF. V and J are TRBV6-1 and TRBJ2-7, with TRBD1 as a possible D gene (5 bases). The V gene lost 3 bases and the J gene lost 3 bases, with 15 bases spanning the gap. Germline CDR1 MNHNS, CDR2 SASEGT. This CDR3 has 15 amino acids.

The chain uses TRBV7-2 and TRBJ2-5; TRBD2 matches 7 bases. Germline V gives CDR1 SGHTA, CDR2 FQGNSA. The trim removed 7 bases at V and 4 bases at J, leaving 9 bases unmatched. This CDR3 is 14 amino acids long. In nucleotides, the CDR3 is TGTGCCAGCACCCTTTTCGGCGGGGGAGAGACCCAGTACTTC. Translated, it gives CASTLFGGGETQYF. The variable domain in full, completed from reference TRBV7-2 and TRBJ2-5, reads GAGVSQSPSNKVTEKGKDVELRCDPISGHTALYWYRQSLGQGLEFLIYFQGNSAPDKSGLPSDRFSAERTGGSVSTLTIQRTQQEDSAVYLCASTLFGGGETQYFGPGTRLLVL.